One and the same sample provided the 20 T cell receptor beta chains below, sequenced in a study of human T cells and chemical hapten exposure. This sample's time point: patch test 2, 6 weeks after DPC sensitization. Noted treatment: therapeutic diphenylcyclopropenone sensitization with weekly scalp DPC. A single record per CDR3 protein comes from TCRdb applying MiXCR to the RACE reads. Among 80,000 to 95,000 distinct CDR3 sequences listed, about 10% were seen once. The source was whole blood, collected in connection with sensitization to the hapten diphenylcyclopropenone (DPC). These receptors came from a man aged 35 to 55 with alopecia areata. Some clones in this sample may be carry-over from other donors' samples.

This clonotype was counted many times. The rearrangement joins TRBV2 to TRBJ2-1; 8 nucleotides agree with TRBD2. This CDR3 region has 14 residues. Germline CDR1 is SNHLY and CDR2 is FYNNEI. V was clipped by 10 bases and J by 0 bases; unmatched bases: 5. The DNA of the CDR3 is TGTGCCAACGTCCGGGAGGGCTCCTACAATGAGCAGTTCTTC. Translation: CANVREGSYNEQFF.

This clonotype was picked up a small number of times. The gene calls are TRBV20-1 and TRBJ2-5; TRBD2 agrees at 12 bases. Germline lookup yields CDR1 DFQATT and CDR2 SNEGSKA (reference sequence). CDR3 size: 14 residues. The trim removed 6 bases at V and 5 bases at J, leaving 7 bases unmatched. CDR3 nucleotide sequence: TGCAGTGCGAGACTAGCGGGAGCACGGGAGACCCAGTACTTC. Its translation: CSARLAGARETQYF.

In its sample, this clonotype was seen a few times. The chain has TRBV6-2 or TRBV6-3 and TRBJ2-4; perhaps D is TRBD1 or TRBD2 (5 bases each). The CDR3 is made up of 16 amino acids. The V and J ends lost 8 bases and 0 bases respectively, with 17 bases between them. The germline gives CDR1 MNHEY, CDR2 SVGEGT. CDR3 region: CASRGPRILAKNIQYF. CDR3 DNA: TGTGCCAGCCGGGGACCAAGAATTCTAGCCAAAAACATTCAGTACTTC.

The gene calls are TRBV11-2 and TRBJ2-1; 11 nucleotides agree with TRBD2. V shed 0 bases, J shed 8 bases, and the junction held 6 bases outside the gene matches. The germline V gene encodes CDR1 SGHAT and CDR2 FQNNGV. CDR3 length: 16 residues. The chain's CDR3 is CASSLDLLAGADEQFF. As DNA, the CDR3 is TGTGCCAGCAGCTTAGATTTACTAGCGGGAGCCGATGAGCAGTTCTTC. The variable domain in full, with the rest retrieved from reference TRBV11-2 and TRBJ2-1, is EAGVAQSPRYKIIEKRQSVAFWCNPISGHATLYWYQQILGQGPKLLIQFQNNGVVDDSQLPKDRFSAERLKGVDSTLKIQPAKLEDSAVYLCASSLDLLAGADEQFFGPGTRLTVL.

The rearrangement links TRBV6-5 to TRBJ2-5, with 11 positions matching TRBD2. Losses at the gene ends were 3 bases for V and 5 bases for J; bases not matched to a gene: 5. This CDR3 is built from 15 residues. Germline V CDR1 and CDR2: MNHEY, SVGAGI. The CDR3 here is CASSYLAGGGETQYF. CDR3 sequence (DNA): TGTGCCAGCAGTTATCTAGCGGGAGGAGGGGAGACCCAGTACTTC.

This clonotype was seen ten or more times. The chain uses TRBV28 and TRBJ1-6; no definite D call. This CDR3 has 12 residues. Trimming removed 3 bases from V and 9 bases from J, with 6 bases in between. CDR1 is MDHEN and CDR2 is SYDVKM in the germline V gene. For the CDR3, the DNA is TGTGCCAGCAGTTTCGAGGGTTCACCCCTCCACTTT. This codes for CASSFEGSPLHF.

This clonotype has just a few counts. The V and J genes are TRBV29-1 and TRBJ2-7; D uncertain. Deletions cut 6 bases from V and 2 bases from J, with 11 bases between. Germline lookup yields CDR1 SQVTM and CDR2 ANQGSEA. This CDR3 has 12 residues. CDR3 sequence reads: CSVVVLAYEQYF. The CDR3 coding sequence is TGCAGCGTCGTCGTCCTGGCCTACGAGCAGTACTTC.

The rearrangement links TRBV5-1 to TRBJ1-1; the D gene is possibly TRBD1 (5 bases). Germline V lookup: CDR1 SGHRS, CDR2 YFSETQ. Trimming pared 0 bases from V and 4 bases from J, leaving 10 bases between. The CDR3 runs to 14 residues. As DNA, the CDR3 is TGCGCCAGCAGCTTGGATAAGGGGCCCACTGAAGCTTTCTTT. Translating it yields CASSLDKGPTEAFF.

In its sample, this clonotype was seen a few times. The V gene is TRBV6-2 or TRBV6-3, the J gene TRBJ2-1; 15 bases map to TRBD2. The CDR3 contains 15 residues. The germline V gene encodes CDR1 MNHEY and CDR2 SVGEGT. V trimming: 6 bases; J trimming: 5 bases; junction bases outside the gene matches: 2. The CDR3 sequence: CASSGLAGGHNEQFF. In DNA, the CDR3 is TGTGCCAGCAGCGGACTAGCGGGAGGGCACAATGAGCAGTTCTTC.

The chain combines TRBV24-1 with TRBJ2-2; the D gene is possibly TRBD1 (6 bases). With 4 bases removed from V and 5 bases from J, the gap between germline ends came to 7 bases. The CDR3 totals 13 residues. Germline values: CDR1 KGHDR, CDR2 SFDVKD. Written as DNA, the CDR3 is TGTGCCACCAGTGAGGGGGCTACCGGGGAGCTGTTTTTT. Amino acids: CATSEGATGELFF.

This clonotype was detected ten times or more. This rearrangement joins TRBV28 to TRBJ1-6, with 9 bases identical to TRBD1. The CDR3 is 18 residues long. The J segment lost 1 base and the V segment lost 5 bases, leaving 9 bases of the junction unmatched. Germline CDR1 and CDR2: MDHEN and SYDVKM. CDR3: CASSPSLQGASYNSPLHF. The CDR3, as DNA: TGTGCCAGCAGTCCATCCCTACAGGGGGCTTCCTATAATTCACCCCTCCACTTT.

In its sample, this clonotype was seen many times. V gene TRBV28 combines with J gene TRBJ2-1, with a tentative D call TRBD2 (5 bases). Germline loops: CDR1 MDHEN, CDR2 SYDVKM. V lost 2 bases and J lost 10, with 12 bases in between. The CDR3 length is 13 residues. The CDR3 region has the DNA TGTGCCAGCAGTTTAAGAGGGTCAGACGAGCAGTTCTTC. Translating gives CASSLRGSDEQFF. The full variable domain, completed using reference TRBV28 and TRBJ2-1, is DVKVTQSSRYLVKRTGEKVFLECVQDMDHENMFWYRQDPGLGLRLIYFSYDVKMKEKGDIPEGYSVSREKKERFSLILESASTNQTSMYLCASSLRGSDEQFFGPGTRLTVL.

The chain carries TRBV7-2 and TRBJ2-3; 7 nucleotides align to TRBD2. Looked up from germline, CDR1 is SGHTA and CDR2 is FQGNSA. V shed 1 base and J 7 bases; nucleotides not matched to a gene: 11. This CDR3 is 16 amino acids long. The CDR3 spells CASSLGPSGEGYTQYF. For the CDR3, the DNA is TGTGCCAGCAGCTTAGGGCCTAGCGGAGAGGGGTATACGCAGTATTTT.

This clonotype was counted a few times. The rearrangement uses TRBV24-1 and TRBJ2-3, with D unresolved. Trimming removed 4 bases at V and 3 bases at J, with 13 bases between. The CDR3 totals 15 residues. The germline V gene has CDR1 KGHDR and CDR2 SFDVKD. CDR3 nucleotides: TGTGCCACCAGTGACCCCTCCCCGACTACAGATACGCAGTATTTT. Translated: CATSDPSPTTDTQYF.

The table lists this clonotype with many counts. The CDR3 here is CASSNQLAGGETQYF. CDR3 DNA: TGTGCCAGTAGTAATCAACTAGCGGGAGGCGAGACCCAGTACTTC. The V and J genes are TRBV19 and TRBJ2-5; the match to TRBD2 covers 12 bases. CDR3 length equals 15 residues. Per the germline V gene, CDR1 is LNHDA and CDR2 is SQIVND (reference sequence). V shed 4 bases and J 5 bases; nucleotides not matched to a gene: 5. Combining the CDR3 with reference TRBV19 and TRBJ2-5 gives the whole variable domain DGGITQSPKYLFRKEGQNVTLSCEQNLNHDAMYWYRQDPGQGLRLIYYSQIVNDFQKGDIAEGYSVSREKKESFPLTVTSAQKNPTAFYLCASSNQLAGGETQYFGPGTRLLVL.

The chain carries TRBV19 and TRBJ1-2; unclear D gene. Trimming pared 7 bases from V and 6 bases from J, leaving 15 bases between. The CDR3 has 13 residues. Germline CDR1 reads LNHDA; CDR2 reads SQIVND (reference sequence). The CDR3 DNA reads as TGTGCCAGTACCCTCCGGGTCGAAGATGGCTACACCTTC. This sequence encodes CASTLRVEDGYTF.

Comment on this clonotype: This may stem from a read error, because a much larger clone lies one nucleotide away. The CDR3 reads CDSSSAGGEYEQYF. Here the CDR3 DNA reads TGTGACAGCAGTTCTGCAGGGGGAGAGTACGAGCAGTACTTC. The rearrangement uses TRBV2 and TRBJ2-7, with 7 positions matching TRBD1. Germline values: CDR1 SNHLY, CDR2 FYNNEI. CDR3 size: 14 residues.

For the CDR3, the DNA is TGTGCCTGGAGCCTCGGGGGGCGTAATGAAAAACTGTTTTTT. Translated, it gives CAWSLGGRNEKLFF. The chain links TRBV30 to TRBJ1-4; D might be TRBD1 (6 bases). Trimming removed 3 bases at V and 4 bases at J, with 12 bases between. Germline CDR1 is GTSNPN and CDR2 is SVGIG (reference sequence). CDR3 length equals 14 residues.

A remark on this clonotype: This sequence may be a read error, since a much larger clone differs from it by one base. The chain uses TRBV6-5 and TRBJ2-7; 8 bases are a match to TRBD2. V was clipped by 7 bases and J by 0 bases; unmatched bases: 5. The CDR3 runs to 14 residues. CDR1 MNHEY and CDR2 SVGAGI come from the germline V gene. The CDR3 nucleotides are TGTGCCAGCAAAAGAGCGGGGGACTCCTACGAGCAGTACTTC. It yields the protein CASKRAGDSYEQYF.

In this sample, this clonotype turned up a few times. The rearrangement links TRBV7-9 to TRBJ2-7; D unresolved. The CDR3 sequence is 14 residues long. Germline CDR1 SEHNR, CDR2 FQNEAQ (reference sequence). V lost 2 bases and J lost 3, with 11 bases in between. DNA of the CDR3: TGTGCCAGCAGCTTATCCTCTTCGATCTACGAGCAGTACGTC. This encodes CASSLSSSIYEQYV.